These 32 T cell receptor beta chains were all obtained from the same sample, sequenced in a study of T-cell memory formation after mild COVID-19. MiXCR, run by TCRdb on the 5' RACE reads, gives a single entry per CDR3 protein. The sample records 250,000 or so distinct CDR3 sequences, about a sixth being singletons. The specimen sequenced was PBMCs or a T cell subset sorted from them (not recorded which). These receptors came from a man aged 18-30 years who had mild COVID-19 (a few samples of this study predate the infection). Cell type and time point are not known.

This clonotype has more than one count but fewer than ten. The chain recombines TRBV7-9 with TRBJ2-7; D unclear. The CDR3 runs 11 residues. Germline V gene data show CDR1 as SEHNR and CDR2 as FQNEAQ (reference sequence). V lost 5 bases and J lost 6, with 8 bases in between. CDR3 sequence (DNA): TGTGCCAGCAGCCCCCTCCGCGAGCAGTACTTC. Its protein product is CASSPLREQYF.

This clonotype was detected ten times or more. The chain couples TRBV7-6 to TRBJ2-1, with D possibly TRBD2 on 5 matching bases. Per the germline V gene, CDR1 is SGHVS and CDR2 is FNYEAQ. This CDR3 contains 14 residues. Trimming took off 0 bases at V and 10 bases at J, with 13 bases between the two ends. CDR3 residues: CASSLALGSGEQFF. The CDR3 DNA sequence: TGTGCCAGCAGCTTAGCCCTAGGGTCGGGAGAGCAGTTCTTC.

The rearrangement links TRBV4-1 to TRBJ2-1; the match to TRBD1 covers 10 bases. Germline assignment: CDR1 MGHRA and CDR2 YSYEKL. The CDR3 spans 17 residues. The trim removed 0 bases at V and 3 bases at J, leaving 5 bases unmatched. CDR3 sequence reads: CASSQDSGTGVYNEQFF. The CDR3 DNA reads TGCGCCAGCAGCCAAGATTCAGGGACAGGGGTCTACAATGAGCAGTTCTTC.

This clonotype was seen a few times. CDR3 amino acids: CATGGADEQFF. Written as DNA, the CDR3 is TGTGCGACCGGGGGGGCCGATGAGCAGTTCTTC. The chain couples TRBV10-3 to TRBJ2-1, with 8 positions matching TRBD2. Germline lookup yields CDR1 ENHRY and CDR2 SYGVKD. The CDR3 has 11 amino acids.

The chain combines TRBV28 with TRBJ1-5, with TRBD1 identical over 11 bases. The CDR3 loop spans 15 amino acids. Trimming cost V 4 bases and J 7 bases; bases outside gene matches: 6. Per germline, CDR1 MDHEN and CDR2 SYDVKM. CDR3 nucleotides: TGTGCCAGCAGTTCCGGACAGGGGGCATGGCAGCCCCAGCATTTT. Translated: CASSSGQGAWQPQHF. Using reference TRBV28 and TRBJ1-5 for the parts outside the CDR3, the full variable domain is DVKVTQSSRYLVKRTGEKVFLECVQDMDHENMFWYRQDPGLGLRLIYFSYDVKMKEKGDIPEGYSVSREKKERFSLILESASTNQTSMYLCASSSGQGAWQPQHFGDGTRLSIL.

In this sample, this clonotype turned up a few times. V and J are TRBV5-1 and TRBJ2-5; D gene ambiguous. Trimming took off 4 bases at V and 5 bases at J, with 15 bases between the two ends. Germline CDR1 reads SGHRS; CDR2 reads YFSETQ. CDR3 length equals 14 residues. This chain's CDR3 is CASSAGLMGETQYF. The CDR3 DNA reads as TGCGCCAGCAGCGCCGGCCTCATGGGGGAGACCCAGTACTTC.

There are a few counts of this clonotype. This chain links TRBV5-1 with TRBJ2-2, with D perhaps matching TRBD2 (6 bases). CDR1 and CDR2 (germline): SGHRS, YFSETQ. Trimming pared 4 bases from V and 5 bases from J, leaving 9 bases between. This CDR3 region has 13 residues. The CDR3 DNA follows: TGCGCCAGCAGCAGACTAGGAACCGGGGAGCTGTTTTTT. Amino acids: CASSRLGTGELFF.

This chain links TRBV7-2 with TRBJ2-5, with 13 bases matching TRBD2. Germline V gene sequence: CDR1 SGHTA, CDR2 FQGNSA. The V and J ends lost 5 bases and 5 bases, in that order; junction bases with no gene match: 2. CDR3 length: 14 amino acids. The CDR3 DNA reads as TGTGCCAGCAGCACGGGACTAGCGGGGGAGACCCAGTACTTC. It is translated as CASSTGLAGETQYF.

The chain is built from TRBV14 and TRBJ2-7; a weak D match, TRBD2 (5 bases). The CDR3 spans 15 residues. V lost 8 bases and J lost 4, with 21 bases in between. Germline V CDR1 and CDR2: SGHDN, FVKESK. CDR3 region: CASPTQSGSSYEQYF. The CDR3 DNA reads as TGTGCCAGCCCGACTCAGTCGGGGAGCTCATACGAGCAGTACTTC.

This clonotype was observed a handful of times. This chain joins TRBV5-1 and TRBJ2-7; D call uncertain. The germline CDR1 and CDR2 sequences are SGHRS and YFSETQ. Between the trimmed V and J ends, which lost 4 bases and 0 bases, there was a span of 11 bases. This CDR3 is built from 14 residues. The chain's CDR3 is CASSPGSSSYEQYV. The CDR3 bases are TGCGCCAGCAGCCCCGGGTCGAGCTCCTACGAGCAGTACGTC.

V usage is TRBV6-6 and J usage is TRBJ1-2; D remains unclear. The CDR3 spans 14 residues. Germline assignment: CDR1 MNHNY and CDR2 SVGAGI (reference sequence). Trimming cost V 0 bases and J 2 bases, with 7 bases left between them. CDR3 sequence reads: CASSYSGRNYGYTF. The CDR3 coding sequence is TGTGCCAGCAGTTACTCAGGCAGAAACTATGGCTACACCTTC.

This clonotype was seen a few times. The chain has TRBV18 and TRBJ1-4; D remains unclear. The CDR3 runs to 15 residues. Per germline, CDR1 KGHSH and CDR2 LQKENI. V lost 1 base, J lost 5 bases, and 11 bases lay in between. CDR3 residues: CASSPHPQKNEKLFF. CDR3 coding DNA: TGTGCCAGCTCACCACATCCACAGAAAAATGAAAAACTGTTTTTT.

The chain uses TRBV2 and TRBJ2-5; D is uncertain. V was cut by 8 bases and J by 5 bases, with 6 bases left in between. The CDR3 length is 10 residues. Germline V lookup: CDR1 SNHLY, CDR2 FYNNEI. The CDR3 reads CASRSETQYF. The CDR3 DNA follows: TGTGCCAGCCGGAGTGAGACCCAGTACTTC.

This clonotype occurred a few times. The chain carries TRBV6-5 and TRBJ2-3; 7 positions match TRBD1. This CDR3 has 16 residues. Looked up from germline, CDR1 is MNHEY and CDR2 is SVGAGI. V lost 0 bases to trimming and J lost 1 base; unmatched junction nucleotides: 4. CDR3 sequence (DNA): TGTGCCAGCAGTTACTCGACAGGGAGTGGCACAGATACGCAGTATTTT. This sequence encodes CASSYSTGSGTDTQYF.

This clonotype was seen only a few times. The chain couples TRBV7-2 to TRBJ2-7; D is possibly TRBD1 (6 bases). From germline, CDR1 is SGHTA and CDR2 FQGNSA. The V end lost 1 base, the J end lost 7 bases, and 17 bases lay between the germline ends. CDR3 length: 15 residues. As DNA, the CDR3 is TGTGCCAGCAGCTTAGGCCAGGGGATACTTCGGGAGCAGTACTTC. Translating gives CASSLGQGILREQYF.

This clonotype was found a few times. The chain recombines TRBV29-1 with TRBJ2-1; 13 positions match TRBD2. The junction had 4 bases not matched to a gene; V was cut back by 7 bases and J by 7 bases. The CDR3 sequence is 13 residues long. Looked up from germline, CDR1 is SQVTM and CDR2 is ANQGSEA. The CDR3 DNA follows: TGCAGCGAACTAGCGGGGGGGCGGAATGAGCAGTTCTTC. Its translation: CSELAGGRNEQFF.

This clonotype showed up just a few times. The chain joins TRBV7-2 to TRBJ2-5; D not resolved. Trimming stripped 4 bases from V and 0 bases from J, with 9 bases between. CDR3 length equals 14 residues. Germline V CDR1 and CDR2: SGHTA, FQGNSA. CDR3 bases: TGTGCCAGCAGCTCCCGACGGGACCAAGAGACCCAGTACTTC. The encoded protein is CASSSRRDQETQYF.

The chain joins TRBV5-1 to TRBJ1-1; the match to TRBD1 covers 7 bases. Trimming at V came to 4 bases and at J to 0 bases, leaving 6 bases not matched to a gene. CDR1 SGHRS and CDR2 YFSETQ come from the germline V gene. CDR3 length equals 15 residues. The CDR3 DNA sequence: TGCGCCAGCAGCAGGGGACAGAAAATGAACACTGAAGCTTTCTTT. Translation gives CASSRGQKMNTEAFF.

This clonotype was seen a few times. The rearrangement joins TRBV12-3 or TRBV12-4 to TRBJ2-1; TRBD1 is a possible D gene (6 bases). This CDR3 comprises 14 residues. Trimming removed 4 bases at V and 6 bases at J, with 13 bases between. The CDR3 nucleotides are TGTGCCAGCAGTTCCCCCCAGGGGCCCAATGAGCAGTTCTTC. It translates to CASSSPQGPNEQFF.

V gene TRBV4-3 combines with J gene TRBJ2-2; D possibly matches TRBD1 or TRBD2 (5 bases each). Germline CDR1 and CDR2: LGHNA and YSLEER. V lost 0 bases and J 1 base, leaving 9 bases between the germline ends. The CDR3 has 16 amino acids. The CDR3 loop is CASSQDGGGNTGELFF. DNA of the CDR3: TGCGCCAGCAGCCAAGACGGTGGGGGGAACACCGGGGAGCTGTTTTTT.

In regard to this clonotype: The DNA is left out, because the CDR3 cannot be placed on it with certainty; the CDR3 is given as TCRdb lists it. The CDR3 region is CASSQQGSPGSCFF. The V call is TRBV7-3, the J call TRBJ2-2; the D call in the table, TRBD1, was not verified against the DNA. Germline CDR1 is SGHTA and CDR2 is FQGTGA. The CDR3 is 14 residues long, counting both termini.

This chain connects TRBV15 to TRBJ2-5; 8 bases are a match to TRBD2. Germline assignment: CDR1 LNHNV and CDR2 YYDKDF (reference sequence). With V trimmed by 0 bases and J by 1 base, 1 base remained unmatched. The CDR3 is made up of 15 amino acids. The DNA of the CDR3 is TGTGCCACCAGCAGAGATCGGGGGGGCCAAGAGACCCAGTACTTC. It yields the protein CATSRDRGGQETQYF.

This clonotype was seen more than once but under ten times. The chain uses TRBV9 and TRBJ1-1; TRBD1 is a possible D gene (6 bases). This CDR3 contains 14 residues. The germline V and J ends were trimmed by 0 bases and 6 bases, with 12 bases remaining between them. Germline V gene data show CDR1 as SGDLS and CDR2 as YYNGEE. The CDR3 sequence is CASSVGGGGPEAFF. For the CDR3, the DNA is TGTGCCAGCAGCGTAGGTGGAGGGGGTCCTGAAGCTTTCTTT.

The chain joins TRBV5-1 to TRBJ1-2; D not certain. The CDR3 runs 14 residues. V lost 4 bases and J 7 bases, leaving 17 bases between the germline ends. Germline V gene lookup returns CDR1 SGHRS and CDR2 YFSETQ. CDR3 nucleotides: TGCGCCAGCAGCGTCAGAGGAGTTACGAGTGGCTACACCTTC. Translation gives CASSVRGVTSGYTF. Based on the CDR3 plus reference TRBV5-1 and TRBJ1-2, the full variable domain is KAGVTQTPRYLIKTRGQQVTLSCSPISGHRSVSWYQQTPGQGLQFLFEYFSETQRNKGNFPGRFSGRQFSNSRSEMNVSTLELGDSALYLCASSVRGVTSGYTFGSGTRLTVV.

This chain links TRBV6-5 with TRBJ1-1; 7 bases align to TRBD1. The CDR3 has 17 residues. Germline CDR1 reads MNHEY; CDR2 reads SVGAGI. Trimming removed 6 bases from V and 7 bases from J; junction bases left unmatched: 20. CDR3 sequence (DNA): TGTGCCAGCAGCCTGGCCCCATGGGACAGAAGAAAAGGTGAAGCTTTCTTT. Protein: CASSLAPWDRRKGEAFF.

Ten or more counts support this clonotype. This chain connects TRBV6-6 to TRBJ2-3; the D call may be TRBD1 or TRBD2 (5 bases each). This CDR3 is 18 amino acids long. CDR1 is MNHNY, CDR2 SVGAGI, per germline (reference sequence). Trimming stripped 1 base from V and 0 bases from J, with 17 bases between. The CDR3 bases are TGTGCCAGCAGTTACTGGGACCCCCGGCCTCCAAGCACAGATACGCAGTATTTT. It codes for CASSYWDPRPPSTDTQYF.

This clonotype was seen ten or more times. The CDR3 protein is CASIPQGTGELFF. Written as DNA, the CDR3 is TGTGCCAGCATCCCACAGGGGACCGGGGAGCTGTTTTTT. V gene TRBV2 combines with J gene TRBJ2-2, with 7 bases fitting TRBD1. The CDR3 covers 13 residues. Trimming removed 7 bases from V and 5 bases from J; junction bases left unmatched: 4. Germline loops: CDR1 SNHLY, CDR2 FYNNEI.

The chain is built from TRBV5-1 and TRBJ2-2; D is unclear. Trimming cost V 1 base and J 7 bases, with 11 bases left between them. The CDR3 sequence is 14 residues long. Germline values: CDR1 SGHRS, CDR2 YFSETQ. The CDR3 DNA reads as TGCGCCAGCAGCTTGACGTTGGGTTTCGGGGAGCTGTTTTTT. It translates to CASSLTLGFGELFF.

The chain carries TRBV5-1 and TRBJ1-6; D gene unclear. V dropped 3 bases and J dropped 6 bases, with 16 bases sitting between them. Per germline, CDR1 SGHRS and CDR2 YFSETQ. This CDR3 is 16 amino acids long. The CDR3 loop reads CASSWTEAFSNSPLHF. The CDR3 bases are TGCGCCAGCAGCTGGACGGAGGCCTTCTCTAATTCACCCCTCCACTTT.

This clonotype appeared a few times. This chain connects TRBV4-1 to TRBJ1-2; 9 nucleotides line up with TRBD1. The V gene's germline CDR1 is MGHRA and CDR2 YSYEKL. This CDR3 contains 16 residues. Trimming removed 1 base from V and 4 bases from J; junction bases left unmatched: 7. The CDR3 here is CASSQGTGGAGYGYTF. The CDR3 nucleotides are TGCGCCAGCAGCCAAGGAACAGGGGGCGCCGGCTATGGCTACACCTTC.

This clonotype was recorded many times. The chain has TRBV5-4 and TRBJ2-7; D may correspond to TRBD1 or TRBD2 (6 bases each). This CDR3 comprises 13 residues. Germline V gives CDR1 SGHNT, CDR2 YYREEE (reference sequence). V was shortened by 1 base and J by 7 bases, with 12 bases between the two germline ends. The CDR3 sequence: CASSLWGAGEQYF. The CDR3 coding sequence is TGTGCCAGCAGCTTGTGGGGGGCGGGTGAGCAGTACTTC.

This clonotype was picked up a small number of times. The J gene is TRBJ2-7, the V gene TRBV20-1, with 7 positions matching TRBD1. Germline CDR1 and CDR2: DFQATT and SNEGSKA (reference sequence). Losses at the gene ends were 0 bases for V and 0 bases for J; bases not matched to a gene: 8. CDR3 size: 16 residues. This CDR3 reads CSARDLGRGSSYEQYF. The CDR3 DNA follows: TGCAGTGCTAGAGATCTGGGCAGGGGGAGCTCCTACGAGCAGTACTTC.